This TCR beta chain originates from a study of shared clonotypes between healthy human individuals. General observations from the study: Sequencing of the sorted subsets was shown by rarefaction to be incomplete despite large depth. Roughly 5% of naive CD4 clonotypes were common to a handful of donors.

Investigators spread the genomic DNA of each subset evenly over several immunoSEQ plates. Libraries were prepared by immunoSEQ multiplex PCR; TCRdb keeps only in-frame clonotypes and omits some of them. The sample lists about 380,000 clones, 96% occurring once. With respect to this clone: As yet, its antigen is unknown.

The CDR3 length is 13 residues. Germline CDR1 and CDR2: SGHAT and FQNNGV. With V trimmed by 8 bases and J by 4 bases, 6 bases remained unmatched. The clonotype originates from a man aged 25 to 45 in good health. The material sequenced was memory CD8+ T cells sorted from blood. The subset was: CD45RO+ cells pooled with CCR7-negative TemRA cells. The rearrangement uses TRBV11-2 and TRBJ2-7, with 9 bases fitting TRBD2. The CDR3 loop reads CASRSSGTYEQYF. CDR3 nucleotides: TGTGCCAGCCGCTCTAGCGGGACATACGAGCAGTACTTC. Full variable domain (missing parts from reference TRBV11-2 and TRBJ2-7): EAGVAQSPRYKIIEKRQSVAFWCNPISGHATLYWYQQILGQGPKLLIQFQNNGVVDDSQLPKDRFSAERLKGVDSTLKIQPAKLEDSAVYLCASRSSGTYEQYFGPGTRLTVT.